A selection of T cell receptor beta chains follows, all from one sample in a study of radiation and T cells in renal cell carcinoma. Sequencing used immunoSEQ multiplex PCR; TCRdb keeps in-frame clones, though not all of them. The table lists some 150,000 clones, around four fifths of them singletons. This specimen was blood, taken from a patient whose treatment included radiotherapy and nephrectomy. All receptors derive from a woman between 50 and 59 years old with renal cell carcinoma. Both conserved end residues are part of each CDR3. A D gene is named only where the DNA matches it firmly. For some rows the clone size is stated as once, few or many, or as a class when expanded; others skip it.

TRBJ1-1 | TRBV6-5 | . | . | TGTGCCAGCAGTTACCTTGGGGGGGGCACTGAAGCTTTCTTT | CASSYLGGGTEAFF
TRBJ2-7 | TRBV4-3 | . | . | TGCGCCAGCAGCCAAGACAGGGCGGTATACTACGAGCAGTACTTC | CASSQDRAVYYEQYF
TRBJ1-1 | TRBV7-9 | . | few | TGTGCCAGCAGCCGACCGACTGAAGCTTTCTTT | CASSRPTEAFF
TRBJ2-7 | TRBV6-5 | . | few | TGTGCCAGTCGACCCGGAGGGGCTGAGGTTAGGGAGCAGTACTTC | CASRPGGAEVREQYF
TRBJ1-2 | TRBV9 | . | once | TGTGCCAGCAGCGCGCCGCGGGTTGGGATGTGGGGTGGCTACACCTTC | CASSAPRVGMWGGYTF
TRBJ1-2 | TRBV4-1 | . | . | TGCGCCAGCAGCCAAGCATCTCGGGGGACCCCTTTTAACTATGGCTACACCTTC | CASSQASRGTPFNYGYTF
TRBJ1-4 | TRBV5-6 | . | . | TGTGCCAGCAGCAGTGGGCCGAGTGTGTTAAATGAAAAACTGTTTTTT | CASSSGPSVLNEKLFF
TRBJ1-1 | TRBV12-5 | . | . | TGTGCTAGTGGTTTGATCGGTGGAGGCACTGAAGCTTTCTTT | CASGLIGGGTEAFF
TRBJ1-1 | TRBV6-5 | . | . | TGTGCCACTTGGATGGGGGGTATCACTGAAGCTTTCTTT | CATWMGGITEAFF
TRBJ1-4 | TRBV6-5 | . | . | TGTGCCAGCGGTTGGAGCCCGGAGGGAGAAAAACTGTTTTTT | CASGWSPEGEKLFF
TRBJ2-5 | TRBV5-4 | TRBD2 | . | TGTGCCAGCAGCTTGTCGGTTGTAGCGGGGAGCGGGGAGACCCAGTACTTC | CASSLSVVAGSGETQYF
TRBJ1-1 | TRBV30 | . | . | TGTGCCTGGAAGGGAGGGGTTGAAGCTTTCTTT | CAWKGGVEAFF
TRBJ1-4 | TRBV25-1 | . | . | TGTGCCAGCAGTTTCTGGGGGGACGAAAAACTGTTTTTT | CASSFWGDEKLFF
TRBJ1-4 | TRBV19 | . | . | TGTGCCAGTAGTCCAAGACAGGTTTCTAATGAAAAACTGTTTTTT | CASSPRQVSNEKLFF
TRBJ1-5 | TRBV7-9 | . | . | TGTGCCAGCAGCTCCGCCTTAGGAACCCGGTATTTT | CASSSALGTRYF
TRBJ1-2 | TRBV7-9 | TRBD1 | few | TGTGCCGGGAGAAGACAGGGTAGGAATTATGGCTACACCTTC | CAGRRQGRNYGYTF
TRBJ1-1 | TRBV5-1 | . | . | TGCGCCAGCAGCGTGGACGTCAACACTGAAGCTTTCTTT | CASSVDVNTEAFF
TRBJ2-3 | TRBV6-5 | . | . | TGTGCCAGCAGCCATAAGGCAGATACGCAGTATTTT | CASSHKADTQYF
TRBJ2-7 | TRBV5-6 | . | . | TGTGCCAGCAGCTTACGGGGGATCGCCTACGAGCAGTACTTC | CASSLRGIAYEQYF
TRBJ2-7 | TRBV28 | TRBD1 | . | TGTGCCAGCAGTTTAATTCGGACAGGGGGGTACGAGCAGTACTTC | CASSLIRTGGYEQYF
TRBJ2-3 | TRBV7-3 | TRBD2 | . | TGTGCCAGCAGCTTCGGACTAGCAGATACGCAGTATTTT | CASSFGLADTQYF
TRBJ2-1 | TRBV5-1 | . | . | TGCGCCAGCAGCTTGGCAGCGGCCATCTACAATGAGCAGTTCTTC | CASSLAAAIYNEQFF
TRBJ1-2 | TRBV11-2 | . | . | TGTGCCAGCAGCTTCACAGAGAACTATGGCTACACCTTC | CASSFTENYGYTF
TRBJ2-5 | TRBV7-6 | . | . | TGTGCCAGCACCCCAGCTAACCGGGTCATGGGGGAGACCCAGTACTTC | CASTPANRVMGETQYF
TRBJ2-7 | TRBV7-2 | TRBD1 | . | TGTGCCAGCAGACCGGGACAGACCTCTGGCGAGCAGTACTTC | CASRPGQTSGEQYF
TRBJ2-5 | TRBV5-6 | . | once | TGTGCCAGCCAGAGCGGGTCGCTTACCGGGGCCCAGTACTTC | CASQSGSLTGAQYF
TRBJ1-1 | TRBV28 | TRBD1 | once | TGTGCCAGCAGGGGACAGTCGGAGAACACTGAAGCTTTCTTT | CASRGQSENTEAFF
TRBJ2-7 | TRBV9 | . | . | TGTGCCAGCAGCGTAGGTCCAACCAACTACGAGCAGTACTTC | CASSVGPTNYEQYF
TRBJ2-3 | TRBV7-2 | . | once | TGTGCCAGCAGCCCTAGCCGTTGGGGAACAGATACGCAGTATTTT | CASSPSRWGTDTQYF
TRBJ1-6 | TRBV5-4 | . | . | TGTGCCAGCAGCTTGGACAGGACCAATAATTCACCCCTCCACTTT | CASSLDRTNNSPLHF
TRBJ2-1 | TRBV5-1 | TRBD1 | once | TGCGCCAGCAGCCTGACAGGGGAGGATTACAATGAGCAGTTCTTC | CASSLTGEDYNEQFF
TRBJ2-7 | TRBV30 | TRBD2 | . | TGTGCCTGGAGCGGAGAGGCTAGCGGGGGGCCGGGGGAGCAGTACTTC | CAWSGEASGGPGEQYF
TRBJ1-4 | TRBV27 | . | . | TGTGCCAGCAGTCATAATGAAAAACTGTTTTTT | CASSHNEKLFF
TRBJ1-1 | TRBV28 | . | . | TGTGCCAGCAGTTCGCCTGGGGAGGCGATGAACACTGAAGCTTTCTTT | CASSSPGEAMNTEAFF
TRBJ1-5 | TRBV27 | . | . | TGTGCCAGCAGTTCGGGATGGGGCAATCAGCCCCAGCATTTT | CASSSGWGNQPQHF
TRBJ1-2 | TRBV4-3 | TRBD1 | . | TGCGCCAGCAGCGAGGGACAGGGAGTAAACTATGGCTACACCTTC | CASSEGQGVNYGYTF
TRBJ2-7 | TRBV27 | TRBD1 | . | TGTGCCAGCAGCTTAAACACGGGACAGGGGGCACGGCAGTACTTC | CASSLNTGQGARQYF
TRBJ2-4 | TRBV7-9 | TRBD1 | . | TGTGCCAGCAGCTTAGGCCGTGGGACAGCGAACCTACCCAAAAACATTCAGTACTTC | CASSLGRGTANLPKNIQYF
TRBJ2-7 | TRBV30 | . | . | TGTGCCTGGGGGGGTGCCTACGAGCAGTACTTC | CAWGGAYEQYF
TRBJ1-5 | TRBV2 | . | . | TGTGCCAGCAGTGAACAAATGGGGAACAATCAGCCCCAGCATTTT | CASSEQMGNNQPQHF
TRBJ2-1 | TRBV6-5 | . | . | TGTGCCAGCAGGCACAGTCTAGACAATGAGCAGTTCTTC | CASRHSLDNEQFF